This T cell receptor beta chain is from a study of T cells in Graves' hyperthyroidism and ophthalmopathy. V gave up 6 bases and J gave up 2 bases; unmatched junction bases: 4. Germline assignment: CDR1 MDHEN and CDR2 SYDVKM. CDR3 length: 15 residues. RNA transcripts gave rise to amplified TCR beta CDR3 regions. The HTBI primer set drove a first-round RT-PCR of the TCR CDR3. TCRdb passed the multiplex PCR reads through MiXCR, listing each CDR3 protein once. The table includes roughly 750,000 distinct CDR3 sequences, around 15% detected once. This clonotype was detected ten times or more. Sequenced input: blood. The J gene is TRBJ2-7, the V gene TRBV28; the match to TRBD2 covers 13 bases. The receptor was isolated from a man between 18 and 29 years old with Graves' hyperthyroidism. The CDR3 coding sequence is TGTGCCAGCAGCCCGGGACTAGCGGGGACCTACGAGCAGTACTTC. Protein sequence: CASSPGLAGTYEQYF.